The clone carrying this T cell receptor beta chain was recorded only once. Its specificity is not known. This sample was included in a study of siplizumab effects on memory and regulatory T cells. This CDR3 region has 14 residues. Germline CDR1 reads MNHEY; CDR2 reads SMNVEV (reference sequence). With 0 bases removed from V and 4 bases from J, the gap between germline ends came to 9 bases. Assay used: immunoSEQ multiplex PCR; TCRdb lists only in-frame clones, some missing. The sample lists around 100,000 clones, about 91% occurring once. Study results and caveats: Naive T cells looked more diverse than memory cells and looked like major alloresponse contributors.

The chain employs TRBV27 and TRBJ1-2; D is unresolved. The TCR was taken from a human donor in good health. The source material was CD4+ T cells sorted from blood. The CDR3, as DNA: TGTGCCAGCAGTTTATCTCCGGAGATCTATGGCTACACCTTC. This codes for CASSLSPEIYGYTF.